Listed here are 9 T cell receptor beta chains from one sample, sequenced in a study of blood T cells in healthy people across ages (dated by TCRdb to between 2015 and 2017). The method behind the library was 5' RACE. Reads for this sample came from an Illumina HiSeq 2500. A second about 7 to 11 cycle PCR used a sample-barcoded 5' primer and a J-beta primer mix. Using fastp trimming at Q25 and MiXCR clonotype assembly, TCRdb reanalyzed the public sequencing data and kept in-frame beta chains. Each record represents a unique CDR3 protein, reported with the most common genes and DNA among its rows. This sample is represented by 780,000 or so distinct CDR3 sequences; just over 55% of them were singletons. The top ten clones comprise roughly 26% of the sample. Sequencing was done on a sample of blood. These receptors all come from a man aged 40-49 years in good health.

The gene calls are TRBV4-2 and TRBJ2-3; D is unclear. This CDR3 has 16 amino acids. Germline V gives CDR1 LGHNA, CDR2 YNFKEQ. V dropped 1 base and J dropped 0 bases, with 11 bases sitting between them. The CDR3 spells CASSQARSISTDTQYF. CDR3 bases: TGTGCCAGCAGCCAAGCACGGTCAATTAGCACAGATACGCAGTATTTT.

This clonotype appeared a few times. A much bigger clone sits one base away, suggesting this may be a read error. The chain uses TRBV20-1 and TRBJ2-1; D is ambiguous. With 0 bases removed from V and 3 bases from J, the gap between germline ends came to 9 bases. The V gene's germline CDR1 is DFQATT and CDR2 SNEGSKA (reference sequence). The CDR3 covers 14 residues. CDR3 loop: CSARDVTGYNEQFF. The CDR3 DNA sequence: TGCAGTGCTAGAGATGTTACGGGCTACAATGAGCAGTTCTTC.

The table lists this clonotype with a few counts. The chain uses TRBV7-2 and TRBJ1-2; maybe TRBD1 (5 bases). The V end lost 2 bases, the J end lost 0 bases, and 13 bases lay between the germline ends. CDR1 SGHTA and CDR2 FQGNSA come from the germline V gene. This CDR3 has 16 residues. The DNA of the CDR3 is TGTGCCAGCAGCTTAATAAGCACGGGGGCTAACTATGGCTACACCTTC. Translated, it gives CASSLISTGANYGYTF. The variable domain in full, with the rest retrieved from reference TRBV7-2 and TRBJ1-2, is GAGVSQSPSNKVTEKGKDVELRCDPISGHTALYWYRQSLGQGLEFLIYFQGNSAPDKSGLPSDRFSAERTGGSVSTLTIQRTQQEDSAVYLCASSLISTGANYGYTFGSGTRLTVV.

In its sample, this clonotype was seen a few times. The chain links TRBV12-3 or TRBV12-4 to TRBJ2-3; 11 bases are a match to TRBD2. After removal of 3 bases from V and 8 bases from J, the junction contained 7 bases not matched to a gene. This CDR3 region has 15 residues. The CDR3 protein is CASSLPSGGHGTQYF. CDR3 DNA: TGTGCCAGCAGTTTGCCTAGCGGGGGGCACGGTACGCAGTATTTT.

This chain joins TRBV27 and TRBJ2-2; 9 nucleotides line up with TRBD1. The CDR3 covers 15 residues. Germline V gene data show CDR1 as MNHEY and CDR2 as SMNVEV (reference sequence). V shed 6 bases, J shed 7 bases, and the junction held 9 bases outside the gene matches. CDR3 nucleotide sequence: TGTGCCAGCAGCCTCACAGGGGGCGAGGGCGGGGAGCTGTTTTTT. It yields the protein CASSLTGGEGGELFF.

This clonotype was detected only a few times. The chain uses TRBV7-9 and TRBJ2-5; 9 nucleotides line up with TRBD2. The CDR3 has 17 amino acids. Germline lookup yields CDR1 SEHNR and CDR2 FQNEAQ (reference sequence). The ends lost 5 bases at V and 8 bases at J; junction bases unmatched: 18. CDR3 residues: CASSPAETSGLGETQYF. CDR3 nucleotides: TGTGCCAGCAGCCCGGCAGAGACTAGCGGTTTAGGGGAAACCCAGTACTTC.

The J gene is TRBJ2-3, the V gene TRBV29-1; 9 nucleotides align to TRBD2. The CDR3 is 15 residues long. V lost 7 bases, J lost 0 bases, and 8 bases stayed unmatched. The V gene's germline CDR1 is SQVTM and CDR2 ANQGSEA. CDR3 DNA: TGCAGCGCCCGACTAGCGGCCTTTAGCACAGATACGCAGTATTTT. This encodes CSARLAAFSTDTQYF.

The CDR3 region is CASSAGWTLYNEQFF. CDR3 nucleotide sequence: TGTGCCAGCAGCGCCGGGTGGACTCTCTACAATGAGCAGTTCTTC. The rearrangement links TRBV7-9 to TRBJ2-1, with D maybe TRBD2 (5 bases). CDR3 length: 15 amino acids. V was pared by 5 bases and J by 3 bases, with 14 bases between. Germline CDR1 SEHNR, CDR2 FQNEAQ (reference sequence).

The gene calls are TRBV20-1 and TRBJ2-5; TRBD1 matches at 8 bases. The DNA matches TRBJ2-7 better at its end, which makes the J call doubtful. This CDR3 contains 19 residues. Per germline, CDR1 DFQATT and CDR2 SNEGSKA (reference sequence). The CDR3 region has the DNA TGCAGTGCGAGAACACGGGGACAGGAAATCGGGGCGGAGACCAACGAGCAGTACTTC. Residues: CSARTRGQEIGAETNEQYF.